The next 19 T cell receptor beta chains were all read from a single sample in a study of CD8+ T cells in alopecia areata. The treatment: oral pan-JAK inhibitor, 5-10 mg twice daily. Extracted from the samples, RNA was reverse transcribed into cDNA to serve as the sequencing template. Clones were read by immunoSEQ multiplex PCR, and TCRdb kept only the in-frame ones, dropping some. Found here are fewer than 350,000 clones, more than 45% of them singletons; the top ten hold under 2%. The sample in question was CD4+ T cells sorted from blood, obtained at week 24, from a patient treated with tofacitinib. The receptors were gathered from a human donor with alopecia areata.

As regards this clone: At the DNA level, this CDR3 is encoded by other sequences in the same sample as well. The CDR3 region is CASSLKGTQYF. The CDR3, as DNA: TGTGCCAGCAGCCTAAAGGGGACCCAGTACTTC. V and J are TRBV7-9 and TRBJ2-5, with D hard to call. The V gene's germline CDR1 is SEHNR and CDR2 FQNEAQ (reference sequence). V lost 5 bases and J lost 7, with 8 bases in between. This CDR3 is 11 amino acids long.

The chain carries TRBV28 and TRBJ2-5; D unresolved. The germline V gene has CDR1 MDHEN and CDR2 SYDVKM. The CDR3 totals 13 residues. Trimming took off 3 bases at V and 5 bases at J, with 10 bases between the two ends. The DNA for the CDR3 is TGTGCCAGCAGTTTTACAGTCGGGGAGACCCAGTACTTC. It is translated as CASSFTVGETQYF.

The chain combines TRBV7-2 with TRBJ2-2; no clear D gene. The germline V gene encodes CDR1 SGHTA and CDR2 FQGNSA. The V end was cut by 3 bases, the J end by 0 bases, with 11 bases between. CDR3 length equals 16 residues. This CDR3 reads CASSFMESANTGELFF. The CDR3 coding sequence is TGTGCCAGCAGCTTCATGGAGTCCGCGAACACCGGGGAGCTGTTTTTT.

In this sample, this clone turned up a few times. The chain recombines TRBV7-2 with TRBJ1-1; a weak D match, TRBD1 (6 bases). Per germline, CDR1 SGHTA and CDR2 FQGNSA. Trimming removed 2 bases at V and 5 bases at J, with 15 bases between. This CDR3 contains 15 residues. CDR3 protein: CASSLRGRGGTEAFF. CDR3 bases: TGTGCCAGCAGCTTACGAGGCAGGGGAGGAACTGAAGCTTTCTTT. Based on the CDR3 plus reference TRBV7-2 and TRBJ1-1, the full variable domain is GAGVSQSPSNKVTEKGKDVELRCDPISGHTALYWYRQSLGQGLEFLIYFQGNSAPDKSGLPSDRFSAERTGGSVSTLTIQRTQQEDSAVYLCASSLRGRGGTEAFFGQGTRLTVV.

Concerning this clone itself: The same CDR3 can be traced to other DNA sequences in this sample. CDR3 sequence: CAWSVRGNYGYTF. CDR3 sequence (DNA): TGTGCCTGGAGTGTCAGGGGAAACTATGGCTACACCTTC. This rearrangement joins TRBV30 to TRBJ1-2; weak D call: TRBD1 (6 bases). Per germline, CDR1 GTSNPN and CDR2 SVGIG (reference sequence). Between the trimmed V and J ends, which lost 0 bases and 2 bases, there was a span of 7 bases. The length of the CDR3 is 13 residues.

This clone appeared a few times. J is TRBJ1-2 and V is TRBV27, with TRBD1 as a possible D gene (6 bases). CDR1 and CDR2 (germline): MNHEY, SMNVEV (reference sequence). The CDR3 has 14 amino acids. V was clipped by 6 bases and J by 0 bases, with 11 bases between them. Here the CDR3 DNA reads TGTGCCAGCAGGCAACAGGGAACTAACTATGGCTACACCTTC. Translation: CASRQQGTNYGYTF.

The chain employs TRBV5-4 and TRBJ2-1; weak D call: TRBD1 (6 bases). Germline V gives CDR1 SGHNT, CDR2 YYREEE (reference sequence). The CDR3 totals 15 residues. The V end was cut by 5 bases, the J end by 1 base, with 13 bases between. CDR3 bases: TGTGCCAGCAGGTCCGAAGGGGGTTCCTACAATGAGCAGTTCTTC. Protein product: CASRSEGGSYNEQFF.

The genes are TRBV10-2 and TRBJ2-1; 13 bases are shared with TRBD2. The trim removed 7 bases at V and 1 base at J, leaving 1 base unmatched. This CDR3 contains 15 residues. The germline V gene has CDR1 WSHSY and CDR2 SAAADI. The CDR3 DNA follows: TGCGCCAGCATGACTAGCGGGGGGTCCTACAATGAGCAGTTCTTC. This sequence encodes CASMTSGGSYNEQFF.

The chain joins TRBV29-1 to TRBJ2-7; 9 nucleotides match TRBD2. The J segment lost 0 bases and the V segment lost 5 bases, leaving 5 bases of the junction unmatched. The length of the CDR3 is 14 residues. Germline CDR1 SQVTM, CDR2 ANQGSEA. DNA for the CDR3: TGCAGCGTTTTCGATAGCGGGGGCTCCTACGAGCAGTACTTC. Encoded protein: CSVFDSGGSYEQYF.

The V and J genes are TRBV5-6 and TRBJ2-7; 7 nucleotides align to TRBD1. CDR1 and CDR2 from the germline V gene are SGHDT and YYEEEE. After removal of 1 base from V and 1 base from J, the junction contained 11 bases not matched to a gene. This CDR3 has 17 amino acids. The CDR3 loop reads CASSLSLRWDRSYEQYF. The CDR3 DNA reads as TGTGCCAGCAGCTTGAGTTTGAGGTGGGACAGATCCTACGAGCAGTACTTC.

This chain links TRBV5-1 with TRBJ1-2, with D unclear. The CDR3 consists of 14 residues. V shed 0 bases and J shed 4 bases, with 10 bases lying between them. From germline, CDR1 is SGHRS and CDR2 YFSETQ. This chain's CDR3 is CASSLERVGYGYTF. As DNA, the CDR3 is TGCGCCAGCAGCTTGGAACGGGTCGGCTATGGCTACACCTTC.

The chain's CDR3 is CSARPPREQYF. Here the CDR3 DNA reads TGCAGTGCTAGACCCCCACGTGAGCAGTACTTC. V usage is TRBV20-1 and J usage is TRBJ2-7; D unclear. CDR1 DFQATT and CDR2 SNEGSKA come from the germline V gene (reference sequence). The CDR3 runs 11 residues. V was cut by 2 bases and J by 7 bases, with 9 bases left in between.

The V and J genes are TRBV7-9 and TRBJ2-5, with no clear D. Deletions cut 1 base from V and 5 bases from J, with 5 bases between. The CDR3 runs to 12 residues. The germline V gene has CDR1 SEHNR and CDR2 FQNEAQ (reference sequence). CDR3 DNA: TGTGCCAGCAGCTTAGTGGCCGAGACCCAGTACTTC. Its protein is CASSLVAETQYF.

The chain recombines TRBV30 with TRBJ1-2, with TRBD1 matching 8 bases. The V gene end was trimmed by 5 bases and the J gene end by 8 bases; junction bases not matched to a gene: 10. Germline lookup yields CDR1 GTSNPN and CDR2 SVGIG (reference sequence). The CDR3 loop spans 13 amino acids. The DNA of the CDR3 is TGTGCCTGGGCTTTCTCCGGGACAGGAGGCTACACCTTC. Translating gives CAWAFSGTGGYTF.

The CDR3 region is CASSKAQTYPYGYTF. The CDR3 DNA is TGTGCCAGCAGCAAAGCCCAAACGTACCCCTATGGCTACACCTTC. The chain recombines TRBV5-6 with TRBJ1-2; D is unresolved. The V gene's germline CDR1 is SGHDT and CDR2 YYEEEE. The V end lost 4 bases, the J end lost 4 bases, and 17 bases lay between the germline ends. This CDR3 spans 15 amino acids.

The genes are TRBV18 and TRBJ1-6, with a tentative D call TRBD1 (5 bases). Trimming removed 3 bases at V and 9 bases at J, with 18 bases between. Germline V gene lookup returns CDR1 KGHSH and CDR2 LQKENI. The CDR3 totals 16 residues. The CDR3 loop reads CASSPAGTQQGSPLHF. Here the CDR3 DNA reads TGTGCCAGCTCACCTGCCGGGACTCAACAAGGTTCACCCCTCCACTTT.

This clone was picked up one time. The chain joins TRBV11-2 to TRBJ2-5; D remains unclear. CDR3 size: 15 residues. V was trimmed by 3 bases and J by 1 base, leaving 12 bases between them. Germline V CDR1 and CDR2: SGHAT, FQNNGV. The DNA for the CDR3 is TGTGCCAGCAGCTTGTTGACCAGTTCCCAAGAGACCCAGTACTTC. Translated: CASSLLTSSQETQYF.

In this sample, this clone turned up a few times. V is TRBV7-2 and J is TRBJ2-7; 12 nucleotides align to TRBD2. The CDR3 runs 16 residues. Germline trimming cut 5 bases from V and 4 bases from J; bases unmatched to any gene: 9. Germline V gene data show CDR1 as SGHTA and CDR2 as FQGNSA. For the CDR3, the DNA is TGTGCCAGCAGCCCCGGGACTAGCGGGCGGGAATACGAGCAGTACTTC. Its protein is CASSPGTSGREYEQYF.

The chain carries TRBV15 and TRBJ1-4; a weak D match, TRBD1 (5 bases). Trimming pared 1 base from V and 2 bases from J, leaving 5 bases between. There are 14 residues in the CDR3. Germline V CDR1 and CDR2: LNHNV, YYDKDF (reference sequence). The DNA for the CDR3 is TGTGCCACCAGCAGAGGGGGCACTAATGAAAAACTGTTTTTT. Protein product: CATSRGGTNEKLFF.